Below, 5 T cell receptor beta chains from the same sample are listed, as sequenced in a study of cytomegalovirus exposure and HLA in healthy donors. The PCR ran on 60 Vbeta and 13 Jbeta primers. Sequencing was performed with immunoSEQ multiplex PCR; in TCRdb, only in-frame clones are kept and a portion is missing. Of 100,000 to 150,000 clones listed, roughly four fifths were seen once; the top ten hold approximately 6.4%. Sequences were obtained from PBMCs. These receptors were taken from a woman aged 50 to 60 in good health and CMV-seropositive.

V usage is TRBV19 and J usage is TRBJ1-2; D uncertain. The CDR3 totals 15 residues. Between the trimmed V and J ends, which lost 8 bases and 6 bases, there was a span of 22 bases. Germline V gene sequence: CDR1 LNHDA, CDR2 SQIVND (reference sequence). The CDR3 nucleotides are TGTGCCAGTTCCCGCAGTCTGGGGAGGGCTGATGGCTACACCTTC. The encoded protein is CASSRSLGRADGYTF.

The rearrangement joins TRBV5-1 to TRBJ2-3; TRBD1 matches 11 bases. V trimming: 3 bases; J trimming: 5 bases; junction bases outside the gene matches: 11. The CDR3 is made up of 17 amino acids. Germline lookup yields CDR1 SGHRS and CDR2 YFSETQ. CDR3 in amino acids: CASSSGTGGIQVDTQYF. As DNA, the CDR3 is TGCGCCAGCAGCTCCGGGACAGGGGGAATTCAAGTAGATACGCAGTATTTT.

The chain links TRBV6-5 to TRBJ1-2, with 7 bases identical to TRBD1. In germline, CDR1 is MNHEY, CDR2 SVGAGI. The CDR3 loop spans 14 amino acids. With V trimmed by 6 bases and J by 5 bases, 9 bases remained unmatched. CDR3 sequence reads: CASRNDRALYGYTF. The CDR3, as DNA: TGTGCCAGCAGGAACGACAGGGCCTTGTATGGCTACACCTTC.

The gene calls are TRBV6-6 and TRBJ2-3; 11 bases align to TRBD2. With V trimmed by 11 bases and J by 2 bases, 3 bases remained unmatched. The CDR3 extends over 13 amino acids. CDR1 and CDR2 from the germline V gene are MNHNY and SVGAGI (reference sequence). The CDR3 DNA reads as TGTGCCGTAGCGGGGGGGGCCACAGATACGCAGTATTTT. This translates into CAVAGGATDTQYF.

The chain is built from TRBV7-6 and TRBJ2-3; 9 bases are shared with TRBD1. V shed 5 bases, J shed 0 bases, and the junction held 3 bases outside the gene matches. The CDR3 contains 15 residues. The germline CDR1 and CDR2 sequences are SGHVS and FNYEAQ. The CDR3 loop reads CASSLQGASTDTQYF. The CDR3 nucleotides read TGTGCCAGCAGCCTACAGGGGGCCAGCACAGATACGCAGTATTTT. The whole variable domain, filled in from reference TRBV7-6 and TRBJ2-3, reads GAGVSQSPRYKVTKRGQDVALRCDPISGHVSLYWYRQALGQGPEFLTYFNYEAQQDKSGLPNDRFSAERPEGSISTLTIQRTEQRDSAMYRCASSLQGASTDTQYFGPGTRLTVL.